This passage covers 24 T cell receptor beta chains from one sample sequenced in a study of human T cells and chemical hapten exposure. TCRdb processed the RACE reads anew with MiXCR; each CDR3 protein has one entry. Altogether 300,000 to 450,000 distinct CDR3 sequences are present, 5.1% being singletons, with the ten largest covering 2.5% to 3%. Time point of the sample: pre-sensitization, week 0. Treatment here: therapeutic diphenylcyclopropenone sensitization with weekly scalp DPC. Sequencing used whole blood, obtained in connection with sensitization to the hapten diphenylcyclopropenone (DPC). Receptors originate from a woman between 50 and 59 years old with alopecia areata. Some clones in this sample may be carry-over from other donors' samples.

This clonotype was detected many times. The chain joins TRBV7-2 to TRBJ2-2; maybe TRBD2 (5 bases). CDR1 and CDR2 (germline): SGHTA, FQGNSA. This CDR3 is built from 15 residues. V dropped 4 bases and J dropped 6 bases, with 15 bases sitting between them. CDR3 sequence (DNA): TGTGCCAGCAGCTCCCGAGGGTCGTCTCCCGGGGAGCTGTTTTTT. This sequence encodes CASSSRGSSPGELFF.

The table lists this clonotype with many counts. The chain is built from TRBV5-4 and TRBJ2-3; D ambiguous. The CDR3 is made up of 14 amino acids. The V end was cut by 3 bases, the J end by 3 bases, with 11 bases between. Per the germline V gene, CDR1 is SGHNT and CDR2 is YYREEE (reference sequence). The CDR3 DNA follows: TGTGCCAGCAGCTCTAATGTTGGGACAGATACGCAGTATTTT. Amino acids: CASSSNVGTDTQYF.

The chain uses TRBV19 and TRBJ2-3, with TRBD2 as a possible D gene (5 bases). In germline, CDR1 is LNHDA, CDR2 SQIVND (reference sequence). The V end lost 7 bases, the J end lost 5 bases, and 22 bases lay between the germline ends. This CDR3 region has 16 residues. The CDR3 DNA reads TGTGCCAGTACCCCAAGCGGCTCTTTACCCCAAGATACGCAGTATTTT. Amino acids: CASTPSGSLPQDTQYF.

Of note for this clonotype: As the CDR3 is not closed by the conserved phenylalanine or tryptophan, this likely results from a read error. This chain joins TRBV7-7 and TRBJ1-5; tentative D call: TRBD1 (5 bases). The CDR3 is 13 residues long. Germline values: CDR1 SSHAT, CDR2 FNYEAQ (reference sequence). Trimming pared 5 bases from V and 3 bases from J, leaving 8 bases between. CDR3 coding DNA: TGTGCCAGCAGCCGGGGACCCAATCAGCCCCAGCATTCT. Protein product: CASSRGPNQPQHS.

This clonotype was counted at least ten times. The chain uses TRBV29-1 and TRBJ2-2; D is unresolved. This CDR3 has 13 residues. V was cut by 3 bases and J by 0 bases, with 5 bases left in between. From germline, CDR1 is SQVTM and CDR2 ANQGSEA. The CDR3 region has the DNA TGCAGCGTTGACGCAGCGAACACCGGGGAGCTGTTTTTT. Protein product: CSVDAANTGELFF.

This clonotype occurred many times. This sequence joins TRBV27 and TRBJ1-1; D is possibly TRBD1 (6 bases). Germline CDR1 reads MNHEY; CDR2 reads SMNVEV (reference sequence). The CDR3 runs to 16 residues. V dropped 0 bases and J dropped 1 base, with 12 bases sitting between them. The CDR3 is CASSLSRGSWNTEAFF. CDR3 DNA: TGTGCCAGCAGTTTATCAAGGGGGTCGTGGAACACTGAAGCTTTCTTT.

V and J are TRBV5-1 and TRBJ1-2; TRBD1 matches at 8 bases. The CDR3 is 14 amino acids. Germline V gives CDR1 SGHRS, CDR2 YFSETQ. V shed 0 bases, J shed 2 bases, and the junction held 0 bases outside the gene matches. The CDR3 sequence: CASSLGDRNYGYTF. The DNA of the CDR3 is TGCGCCAGCAGCTTGGGGGACAGGAACTATGGCTACACCTTC.

CDR3: CASTNPGRANGYTF. The CDR3 nucleotides read TGTGCCAGCACCAATCCGGGGAGGGCCAATGGCTACACCTTC. The V gene is TRBV7-8, the J gene TRBJ1-2; unclear D gene. The germline V gene encodes CDR1 SGHVS and CDR2 FQNEAQ. Deletions cut 7 bases from V and 6 bases from J, with 18 bases between. The CDR3 length is 14 residues.

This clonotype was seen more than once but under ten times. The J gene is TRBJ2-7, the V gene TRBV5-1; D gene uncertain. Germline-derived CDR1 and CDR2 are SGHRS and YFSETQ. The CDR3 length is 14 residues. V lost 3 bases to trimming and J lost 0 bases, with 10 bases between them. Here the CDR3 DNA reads TGCGCCAGCAGCTATTGGACGGACTCCTACGAGCAGTACTTC. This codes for CASSYWTDSYEQYF. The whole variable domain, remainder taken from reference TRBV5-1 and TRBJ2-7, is KAGVTQTPRYLIKTRGQQVTLSCSPISGHRSVSWYQQTPGQGLQFLFEYFSETQRNKGNFPGRFSGRQFSNSRSEMNVSTLELGDSALYLCASSYWTDSYEQYFGPGTRLTVT.

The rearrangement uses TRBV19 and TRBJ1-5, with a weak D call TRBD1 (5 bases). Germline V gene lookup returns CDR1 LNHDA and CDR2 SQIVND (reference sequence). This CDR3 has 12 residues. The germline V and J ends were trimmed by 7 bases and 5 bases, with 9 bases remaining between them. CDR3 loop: CASTLGDQPQHF. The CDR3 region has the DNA TGTGCCAGTACCCTGGGGGATCAGCCCCAGCATTTT.

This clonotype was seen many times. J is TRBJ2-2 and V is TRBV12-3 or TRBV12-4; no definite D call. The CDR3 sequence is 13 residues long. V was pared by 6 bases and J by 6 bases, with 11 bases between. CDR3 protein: CASSSWLAGELFF. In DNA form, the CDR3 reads TGTGCCAGCAGCTCGTGGTTAGCCGGGGAGCTGTTTTTT.

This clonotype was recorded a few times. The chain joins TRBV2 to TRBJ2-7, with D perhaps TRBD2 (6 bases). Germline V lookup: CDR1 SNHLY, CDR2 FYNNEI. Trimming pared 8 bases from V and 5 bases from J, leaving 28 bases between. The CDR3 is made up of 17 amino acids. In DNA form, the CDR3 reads TGTGCCAGCCAACCCCCGGTGCGGGATACCGCCCGAGACGAGCAGTACTTC. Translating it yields CASQPPVRDTARDEQYF.

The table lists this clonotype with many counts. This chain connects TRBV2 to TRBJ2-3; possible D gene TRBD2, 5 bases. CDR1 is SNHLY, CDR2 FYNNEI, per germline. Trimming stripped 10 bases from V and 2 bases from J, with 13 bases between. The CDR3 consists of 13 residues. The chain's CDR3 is CATSQLDTDTQYF. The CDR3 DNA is TGTGCCACCTCGCAACTAGACACAGATACGCAGTATTTT. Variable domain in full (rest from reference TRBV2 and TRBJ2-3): EPEVTQTPSHQVTQMGQEVILRCVPISNHLYFYWYRQILGQKVEFLVSFYNNEISEKSEIFDDQFSVERPDGSNFTLKIRSTKLEDSAMYFCATSQLDTDTQYFGPGTRLTVL.

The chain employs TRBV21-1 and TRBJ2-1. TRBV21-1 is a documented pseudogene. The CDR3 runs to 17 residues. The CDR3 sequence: CASSTRPIGSSYNEQFF. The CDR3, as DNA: TGTGCCAGCAGCACAAGACCCATCGGGAGCTCCTACAATGAGCAGTTCTTC.

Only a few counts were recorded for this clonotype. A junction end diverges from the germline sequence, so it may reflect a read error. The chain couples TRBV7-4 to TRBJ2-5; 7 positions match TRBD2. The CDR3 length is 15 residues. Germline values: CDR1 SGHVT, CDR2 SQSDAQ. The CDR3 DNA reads TGTGCCAGCAGCATAGCGCTAGCGGTCCAAGAGACCCAGTACTTC. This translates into CASSIALAVQETQYF.

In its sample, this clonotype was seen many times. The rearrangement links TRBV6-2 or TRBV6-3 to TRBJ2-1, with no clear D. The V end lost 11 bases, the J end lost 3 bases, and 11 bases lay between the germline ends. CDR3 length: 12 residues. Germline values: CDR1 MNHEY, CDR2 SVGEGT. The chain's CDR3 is CASRRVYNEQFF. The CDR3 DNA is TGTGCCTCTCGACGCGTCTACAATGAGCAGTTCTTC.

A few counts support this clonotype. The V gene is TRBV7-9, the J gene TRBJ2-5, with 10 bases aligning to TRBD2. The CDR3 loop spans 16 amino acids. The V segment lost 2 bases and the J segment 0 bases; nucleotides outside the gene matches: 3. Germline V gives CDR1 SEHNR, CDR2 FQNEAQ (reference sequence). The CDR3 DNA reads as TGTGCCAGCAGCTTACTAGCGGGGGAGAACCAAGAGACCCAGTACTTC. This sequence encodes CASSLLAGENQETQYF.

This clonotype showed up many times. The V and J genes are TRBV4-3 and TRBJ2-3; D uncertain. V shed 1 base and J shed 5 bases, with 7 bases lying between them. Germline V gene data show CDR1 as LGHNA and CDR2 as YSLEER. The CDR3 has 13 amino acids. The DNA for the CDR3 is TGCGCCAGCAGCCAAGGCCACAGAGATACGCAGTATTTT. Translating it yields CASSQGHRDTQYF.

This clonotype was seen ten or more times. The CDR3 DNA sequence: TGTGCCAGCAGCTTAGCCCCACAGGGGAACACTGAAGCTTTCTTT. It specifies CASSLAPQGNTEAFF. The gene calls are TRBV7-2 and TRBJ1-1; D is perhaps TRBD1 (6 bases). Trimming took 0 bases from V and 1 from J, leaving 9 bases between them. The CDR3 has 15 amino acids. Germline CDR1 reads SGHTA; CDR2 reads FQGNSA.

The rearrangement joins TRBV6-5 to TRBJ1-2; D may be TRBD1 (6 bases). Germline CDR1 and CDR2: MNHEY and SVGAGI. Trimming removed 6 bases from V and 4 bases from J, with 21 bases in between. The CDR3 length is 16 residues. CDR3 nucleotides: TGTGCCAGCAGCCGAGTTGGAGGGGGGGTCGGCTATGGCTACACCTTC. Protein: CASSRVGGGVGYGYTF.

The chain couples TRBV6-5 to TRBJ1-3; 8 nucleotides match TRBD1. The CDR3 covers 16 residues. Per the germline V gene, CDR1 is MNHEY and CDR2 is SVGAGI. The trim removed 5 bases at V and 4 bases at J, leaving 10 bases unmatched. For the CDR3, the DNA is TGTGCCAGCAGTCCCCTTCCCAGGGGGCACGGAAACACCATATATTTT. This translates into CASSPLPRGHGNTIYF.

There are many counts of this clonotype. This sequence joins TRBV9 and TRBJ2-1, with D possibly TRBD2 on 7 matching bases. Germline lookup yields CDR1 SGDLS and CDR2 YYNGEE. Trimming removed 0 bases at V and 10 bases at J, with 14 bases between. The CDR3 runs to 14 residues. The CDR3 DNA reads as TGTGCCAGCAGCGTAGGGGGGCTAGCGGCAGAGCAGTTCTTC. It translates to CASSVGGLAAEQFF.

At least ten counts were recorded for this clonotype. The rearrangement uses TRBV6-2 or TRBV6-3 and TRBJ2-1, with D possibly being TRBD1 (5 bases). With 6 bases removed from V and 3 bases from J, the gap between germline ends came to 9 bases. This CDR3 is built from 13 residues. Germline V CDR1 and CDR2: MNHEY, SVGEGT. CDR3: CASSPGHYNEQFF. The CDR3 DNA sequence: TGTGCCAGCAGCCCCGGACACTACAATGAGCAGTTCTTC.

As DNA, the CDR3 is TGTGCCAGCAGTTTTCTTAGCGCTGAAGCTTTCTTT. Encoded protein: CASSFLSAEAFF. The V call is TRBV12-3 or TRBV12-4, the J call TRBJ1-1; no clear D gene. Trimming stripped 3 bases from V and 6 bases from J, with 8 bases between. The CDR3 has 12 residues.